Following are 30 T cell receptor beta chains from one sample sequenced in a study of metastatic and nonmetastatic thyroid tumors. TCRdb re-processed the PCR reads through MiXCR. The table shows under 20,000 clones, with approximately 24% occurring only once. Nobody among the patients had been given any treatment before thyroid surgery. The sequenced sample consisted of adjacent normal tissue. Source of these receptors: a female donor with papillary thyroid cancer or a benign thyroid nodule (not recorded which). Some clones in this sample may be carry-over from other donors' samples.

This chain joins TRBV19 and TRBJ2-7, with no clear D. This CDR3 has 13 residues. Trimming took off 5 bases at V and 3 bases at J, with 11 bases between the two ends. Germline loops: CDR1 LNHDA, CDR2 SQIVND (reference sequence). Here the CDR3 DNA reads TGTGCCAGTAGTTACGACGTTGACTACGAGCAGTACTTC. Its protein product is CASSYDVDYEQYF.

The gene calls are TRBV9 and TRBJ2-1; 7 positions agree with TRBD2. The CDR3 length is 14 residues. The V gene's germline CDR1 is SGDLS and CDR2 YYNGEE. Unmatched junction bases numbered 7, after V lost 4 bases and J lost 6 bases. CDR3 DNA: TGTGCCAGCAGCATACGGGGGGTGGGCAATGAGCAGTTCTTC. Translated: CASSIRGVGNEQFF.

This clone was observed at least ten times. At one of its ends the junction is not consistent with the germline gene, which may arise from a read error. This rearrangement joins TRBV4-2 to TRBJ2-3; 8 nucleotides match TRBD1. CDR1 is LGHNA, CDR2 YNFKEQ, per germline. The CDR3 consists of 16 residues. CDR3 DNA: TGTGCCAGCAGCGAAGACAGGGGAAGGGTCACAGATACGCAGTATTTT. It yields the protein CASSEDRGRVTDTQYF.

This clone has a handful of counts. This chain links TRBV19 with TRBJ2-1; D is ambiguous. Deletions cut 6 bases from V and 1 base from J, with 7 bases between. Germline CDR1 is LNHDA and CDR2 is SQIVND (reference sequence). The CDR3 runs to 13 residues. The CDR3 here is CASSVLSYNEQFF. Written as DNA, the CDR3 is TGTGCCAGTAGCGTGCTATCCTACAATGAGCAGTTCTTC.

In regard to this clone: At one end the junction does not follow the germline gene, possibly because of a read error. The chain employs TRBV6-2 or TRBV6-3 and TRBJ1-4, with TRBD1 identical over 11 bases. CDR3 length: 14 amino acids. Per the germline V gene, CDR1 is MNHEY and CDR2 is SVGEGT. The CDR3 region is CASKSGTGGEKLSF. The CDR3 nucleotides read TGTGCCAGCAAATCTGGGACAGGGGGTGAAAAACTGTCTTTT.

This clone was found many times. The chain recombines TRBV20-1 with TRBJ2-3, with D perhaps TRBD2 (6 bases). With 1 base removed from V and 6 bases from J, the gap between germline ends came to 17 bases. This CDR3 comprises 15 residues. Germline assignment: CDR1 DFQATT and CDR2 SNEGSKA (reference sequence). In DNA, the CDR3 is TGCAGTGCTAGAGGGTGGGACTCAATGATGGATACGCAGTATTTT. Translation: CSARGWDSMMDTQYF.

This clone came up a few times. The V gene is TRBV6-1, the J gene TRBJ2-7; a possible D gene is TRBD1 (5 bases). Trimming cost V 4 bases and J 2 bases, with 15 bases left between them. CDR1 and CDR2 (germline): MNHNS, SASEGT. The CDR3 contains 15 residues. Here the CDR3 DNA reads TGTGCCAGCAGTGTCAGGGTCCCATACCCCTACGAGCAGTACTTC. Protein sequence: CASSVRVPYPYEQYF.

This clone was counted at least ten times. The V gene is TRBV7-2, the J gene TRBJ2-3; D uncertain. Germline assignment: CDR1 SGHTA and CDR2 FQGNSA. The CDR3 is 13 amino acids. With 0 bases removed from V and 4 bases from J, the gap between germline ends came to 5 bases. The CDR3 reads CASSLADADTQYF. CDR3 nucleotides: TGTGCCAGCAGCTTAGCGGACGCAGATACGCAGTATTTT.

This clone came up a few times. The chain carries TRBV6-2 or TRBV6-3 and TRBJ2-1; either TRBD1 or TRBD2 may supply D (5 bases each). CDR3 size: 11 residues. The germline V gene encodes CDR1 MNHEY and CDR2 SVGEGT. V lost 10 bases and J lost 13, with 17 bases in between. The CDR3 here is CATGAAGRQFF. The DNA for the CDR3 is TGTGCCACCGGGGCTGCGGGCCGACAGTTCTTC.

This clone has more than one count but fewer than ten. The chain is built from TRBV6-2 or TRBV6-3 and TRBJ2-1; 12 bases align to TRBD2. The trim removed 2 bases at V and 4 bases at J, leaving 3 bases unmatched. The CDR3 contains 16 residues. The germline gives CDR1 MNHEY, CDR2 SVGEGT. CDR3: CASSYGLAGPYNEQFF. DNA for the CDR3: TGTGCCAGCAGTTACGGACTAGCGGGACCATACAATGAGCAGTTCTTC.

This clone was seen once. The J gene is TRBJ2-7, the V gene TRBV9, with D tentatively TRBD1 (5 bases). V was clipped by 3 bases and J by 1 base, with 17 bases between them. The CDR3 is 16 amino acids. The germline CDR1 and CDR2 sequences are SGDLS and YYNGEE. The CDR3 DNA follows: TGTGCCAGCAGCGCCTCATTCCAGACAGAATCCTACGAGCAGTACTTC. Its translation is CASSASFQTESYEQYF. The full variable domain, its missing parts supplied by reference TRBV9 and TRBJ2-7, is DSGVTQTPKHLITATGQRVTLRCSPRSGDLSVYWYQQSLDQGLQFLIQYYNGEERAKGNILERFSAQQFPDLHSELNLSSLELGDSALYFCASSASFQTESYEQYFGPGTRLTVT.

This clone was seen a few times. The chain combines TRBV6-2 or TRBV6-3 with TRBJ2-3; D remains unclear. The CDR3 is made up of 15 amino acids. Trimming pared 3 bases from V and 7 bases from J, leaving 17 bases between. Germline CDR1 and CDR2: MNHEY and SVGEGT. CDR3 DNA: TGTGCCAGCAGTTATCGTCCGGCCTTGGTAAATACGCAGTATTTT. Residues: CASSYRPALVNTQYF.

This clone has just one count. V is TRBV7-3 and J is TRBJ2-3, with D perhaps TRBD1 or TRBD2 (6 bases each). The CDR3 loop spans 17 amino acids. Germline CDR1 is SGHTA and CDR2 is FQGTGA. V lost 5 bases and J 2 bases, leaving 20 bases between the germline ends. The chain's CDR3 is CASSPRLYRGPTDTQYF. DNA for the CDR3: TGTGCCAGCAGCCCCCGGTTATATCGGGGGCCCACAGATACGCAGTATTTT.

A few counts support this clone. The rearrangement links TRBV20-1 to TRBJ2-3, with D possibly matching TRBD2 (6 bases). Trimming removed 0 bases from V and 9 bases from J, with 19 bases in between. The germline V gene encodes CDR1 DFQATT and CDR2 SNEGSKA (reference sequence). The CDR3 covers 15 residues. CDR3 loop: CSARDQGPSGETQYF. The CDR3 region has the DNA TGCAGTGCTAGAGATCAGGGTCCTTCGGGGGAGACGCAGTATTTT.

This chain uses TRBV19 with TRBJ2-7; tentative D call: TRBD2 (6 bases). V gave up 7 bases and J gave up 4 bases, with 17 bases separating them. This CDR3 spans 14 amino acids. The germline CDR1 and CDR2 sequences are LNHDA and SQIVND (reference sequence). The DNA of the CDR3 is TGTGCCAGTAACAACGCATTGGGGGGTTACGAGCAGTACTTC. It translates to CASNNALGGYEQYF.

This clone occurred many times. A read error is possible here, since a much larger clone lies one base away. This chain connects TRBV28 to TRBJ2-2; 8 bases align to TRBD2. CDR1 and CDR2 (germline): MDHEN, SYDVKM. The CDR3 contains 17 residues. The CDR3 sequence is CASSSFAGTRDTGELVF. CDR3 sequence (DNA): TGTGCCAGCAGTTCCTTCGCCGGGACTAGAGACACCGGGGAGCTGGTTTTT.

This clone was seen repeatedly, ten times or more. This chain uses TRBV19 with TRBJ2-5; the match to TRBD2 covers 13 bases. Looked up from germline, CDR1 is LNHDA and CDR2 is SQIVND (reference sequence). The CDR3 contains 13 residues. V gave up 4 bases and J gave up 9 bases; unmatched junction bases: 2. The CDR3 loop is CASSTGTSGAQYF. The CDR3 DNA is TGTGCCAGTAGTACTGGGACTAGCGGGGCCCAGTACTTC.

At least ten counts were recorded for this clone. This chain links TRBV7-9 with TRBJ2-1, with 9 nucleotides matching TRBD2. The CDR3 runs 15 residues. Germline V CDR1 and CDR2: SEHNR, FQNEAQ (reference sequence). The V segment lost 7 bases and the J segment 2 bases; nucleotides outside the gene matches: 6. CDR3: CASTISGSTYNEQFF. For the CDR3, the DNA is TGTGCCAGCACTATTAGCGGGAGCACCTACAATGAGCAGTTCTTC. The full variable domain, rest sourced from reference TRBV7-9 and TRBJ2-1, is DTGVSQNPRHKITKRGQNVTFRCDPISEHNRLYWYRQTLGQGPEFLTYFQNEAQLEKSRLLSDRFSAERPKGSFSTLEIQRTEQGDSAMYLCASTISGSTYNEQFFGPGTRLTVL.

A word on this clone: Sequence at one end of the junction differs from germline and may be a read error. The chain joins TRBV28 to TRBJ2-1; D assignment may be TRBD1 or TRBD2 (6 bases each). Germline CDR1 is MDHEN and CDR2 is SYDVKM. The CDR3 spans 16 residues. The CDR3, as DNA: TGTGCCAGCCCCCCTCGGGGGCGGGTATCCTACGATGATCAGTTCTTC. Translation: CASPPRGRVSYDDQFF.

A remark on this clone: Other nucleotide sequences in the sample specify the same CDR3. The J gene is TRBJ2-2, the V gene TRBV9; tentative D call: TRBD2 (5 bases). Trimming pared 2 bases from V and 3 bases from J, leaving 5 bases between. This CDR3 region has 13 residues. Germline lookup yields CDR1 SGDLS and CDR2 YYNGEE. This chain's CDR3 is CASSVSDTGELFF. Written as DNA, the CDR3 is TGTGCCAGCAGCGTTAGCGACACCGGGGAGCTGTTTTTT.

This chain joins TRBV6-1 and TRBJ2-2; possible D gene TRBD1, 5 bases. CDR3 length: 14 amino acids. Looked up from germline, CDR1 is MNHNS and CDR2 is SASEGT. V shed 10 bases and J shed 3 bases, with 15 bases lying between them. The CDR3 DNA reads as TGTGCCAACTTGGCCAGGGTATACACCGGGGAGCTGTTTTTT. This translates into CANLARVYTGELFF.

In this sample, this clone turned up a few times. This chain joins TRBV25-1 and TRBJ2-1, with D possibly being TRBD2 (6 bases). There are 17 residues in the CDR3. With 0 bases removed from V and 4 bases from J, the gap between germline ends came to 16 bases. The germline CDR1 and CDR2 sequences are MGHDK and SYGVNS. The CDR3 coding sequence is TGTGCCAGCAGTGAATATGTCGGGAGAGCCCCATACAATGAGCAGTTCTTC. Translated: CASSEYVGRAPYNEQFF.

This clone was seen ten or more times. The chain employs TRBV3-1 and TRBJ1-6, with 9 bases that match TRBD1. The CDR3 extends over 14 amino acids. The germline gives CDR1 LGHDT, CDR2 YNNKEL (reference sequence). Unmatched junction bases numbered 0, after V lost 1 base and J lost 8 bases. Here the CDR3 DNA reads TGTGCCAGCAGCCAAGGGACAGGGGATTCACCCCTCCACTTT. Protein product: CASSQGTGDSPLHF.

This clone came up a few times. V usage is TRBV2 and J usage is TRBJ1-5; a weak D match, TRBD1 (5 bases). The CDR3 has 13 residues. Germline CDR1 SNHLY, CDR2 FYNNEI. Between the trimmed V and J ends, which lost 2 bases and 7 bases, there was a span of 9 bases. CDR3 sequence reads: CASSESGEQPQHF. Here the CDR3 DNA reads TGTGCCAGCAGTGAATCGGGGGAACAGCCCCAGCATTTT. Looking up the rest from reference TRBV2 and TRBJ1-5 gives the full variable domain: EPEVTQTPSHQVTQMGQEVILRCVPISNHLYFYWYRQILGQKVEFLVSFYNNEISEKSEIFDDQFSVERPDGSNFTLKIRSTKLEDSAMYFCASSESGEQPQHFGDGTRLSIL.

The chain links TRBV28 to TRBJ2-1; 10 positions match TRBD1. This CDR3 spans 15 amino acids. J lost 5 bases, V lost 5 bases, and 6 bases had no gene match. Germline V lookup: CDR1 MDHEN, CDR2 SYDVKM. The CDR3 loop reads CASSPDRGRNNEQFF. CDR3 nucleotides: TGTGCCAGCAGTCCCGACAGGGGGCGGAACAATGAGCAGTTCTTC.

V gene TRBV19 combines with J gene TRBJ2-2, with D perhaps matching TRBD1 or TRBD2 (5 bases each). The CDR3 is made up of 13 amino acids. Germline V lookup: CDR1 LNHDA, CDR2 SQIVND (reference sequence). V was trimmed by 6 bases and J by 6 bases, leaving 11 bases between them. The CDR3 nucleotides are TGTGCCAGTAGCAGGGAGTGGGCCGGGGAGCTGTTTTTT. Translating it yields CASSREWAGELFF.

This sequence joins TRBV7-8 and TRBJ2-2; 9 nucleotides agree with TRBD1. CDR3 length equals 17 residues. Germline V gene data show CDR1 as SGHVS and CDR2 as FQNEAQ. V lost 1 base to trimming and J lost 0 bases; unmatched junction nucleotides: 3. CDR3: CASSLDRGRANTGELFF. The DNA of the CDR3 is TGTGCCAGCAGCTTAGACAGGGGGCGCGCGAACACCGGGGAGCTGTTTTTT.

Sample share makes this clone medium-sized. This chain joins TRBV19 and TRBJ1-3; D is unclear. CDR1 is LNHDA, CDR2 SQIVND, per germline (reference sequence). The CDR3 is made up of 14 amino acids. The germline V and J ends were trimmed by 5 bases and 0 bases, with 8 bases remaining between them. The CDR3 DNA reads TGTGCCAGTAGTCCCACCCCCTCTGGAAACACCATATATTTT. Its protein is CASSPTPSGNTIYF.

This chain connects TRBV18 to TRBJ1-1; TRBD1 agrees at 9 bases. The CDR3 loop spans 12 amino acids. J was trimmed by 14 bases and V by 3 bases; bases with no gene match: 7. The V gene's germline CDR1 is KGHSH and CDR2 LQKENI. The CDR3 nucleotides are TGTGCCAGCTCACCGGGACAGGGAGAGGTATTCTTT. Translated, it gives CASSPGQGEVFF.

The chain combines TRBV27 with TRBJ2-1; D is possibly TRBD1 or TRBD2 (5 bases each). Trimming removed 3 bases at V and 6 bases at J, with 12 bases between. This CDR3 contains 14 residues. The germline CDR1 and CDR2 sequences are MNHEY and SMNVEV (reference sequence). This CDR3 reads CASSFRGRGNEQFF. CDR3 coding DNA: TGTGCCAGCAGTTTTCGGGGTAGGGGCAATGAGCAGTTCTTC.